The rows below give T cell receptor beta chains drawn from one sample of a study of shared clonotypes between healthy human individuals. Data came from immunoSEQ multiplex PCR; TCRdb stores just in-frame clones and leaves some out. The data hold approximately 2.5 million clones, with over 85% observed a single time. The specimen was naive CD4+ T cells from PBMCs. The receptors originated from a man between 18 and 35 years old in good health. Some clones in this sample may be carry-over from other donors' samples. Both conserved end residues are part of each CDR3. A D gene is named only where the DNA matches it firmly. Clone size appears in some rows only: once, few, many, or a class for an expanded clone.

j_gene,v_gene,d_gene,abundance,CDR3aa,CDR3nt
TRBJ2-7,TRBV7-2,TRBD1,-,CASSPRQGAYEQYF,TGTGCCAGCAGCCCCAGACAGGGAGCCTACGAGCAGTACTTC
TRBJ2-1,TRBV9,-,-,CASSVGTLNEQFF,TGTGCCAGCAGCGTCGGCACTTTAAATGAGCAGTTCTTC
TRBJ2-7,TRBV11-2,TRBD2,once,CASSLVGGSHEQYF,TGTGCCAGCAGCTTAGTCGGCGGGAGCCACGAGCAGTACTTC
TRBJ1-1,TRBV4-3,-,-,CASSQEGHVNTEAFF,TGCGCCAGCAGCCAAGAGGGACACGTGAACACTGAAGCTTTCTTT
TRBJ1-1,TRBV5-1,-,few,CASSLSGNLNTEAFF,TGCGCCAGCAGCTTGTCAGGGAACCTTAACACTGAAGCTTTCTTT
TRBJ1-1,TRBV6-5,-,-,CASSFEGAPLSFF,TGTGCCAGCAGTTTCGAAGGTGCCCCTCTCTCTTTCTTT
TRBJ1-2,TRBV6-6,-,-,CASSYSAANGYTF,TGTGCCAGCAGTTACTCTGCCGCGAATGGCTACACCTTC
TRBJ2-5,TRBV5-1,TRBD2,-,CASSFRLAGEGTQYF,TGCGCCAGCAGCTTTCGACTAGCTGGGGAGGGGACCCAGTACTTC
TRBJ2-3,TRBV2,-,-,CASRVKVTDTQYF,TGTGCCAGCAGGGTAAAAGTGACAGATACGCAGTATTTT
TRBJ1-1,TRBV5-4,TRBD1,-,CASSLNRGVITEAFF,TGTGCCAGCAGCCTAAACAGGGGGGTCATAACCGAAGCTTTCTTT
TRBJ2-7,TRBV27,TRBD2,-,CASSLGSASGTLLYEQYF,TGTGCCAGCAGTCTAGGCTCGGCTAGCGGAACTCTGCTCTACGAGCAGTACTTC